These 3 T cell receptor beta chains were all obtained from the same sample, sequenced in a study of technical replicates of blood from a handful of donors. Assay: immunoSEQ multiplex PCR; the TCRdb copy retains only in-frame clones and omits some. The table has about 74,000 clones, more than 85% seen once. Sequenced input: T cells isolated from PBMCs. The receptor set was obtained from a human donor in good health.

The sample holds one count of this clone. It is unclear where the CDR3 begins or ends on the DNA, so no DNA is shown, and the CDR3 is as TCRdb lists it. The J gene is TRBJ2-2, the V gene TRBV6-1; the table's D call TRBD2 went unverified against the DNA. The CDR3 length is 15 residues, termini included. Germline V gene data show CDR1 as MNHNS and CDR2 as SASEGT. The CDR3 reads CASSADPLRAGELFF.

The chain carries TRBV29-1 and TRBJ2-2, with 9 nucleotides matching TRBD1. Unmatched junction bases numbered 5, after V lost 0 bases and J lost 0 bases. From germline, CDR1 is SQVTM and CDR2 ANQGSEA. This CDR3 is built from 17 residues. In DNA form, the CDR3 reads TGCAGCGTTGAAGATTCCGGGACAGGGACGAACACCGGGGAGCTGTTTTTT. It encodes CSVEDSGTGTNTGELFF.

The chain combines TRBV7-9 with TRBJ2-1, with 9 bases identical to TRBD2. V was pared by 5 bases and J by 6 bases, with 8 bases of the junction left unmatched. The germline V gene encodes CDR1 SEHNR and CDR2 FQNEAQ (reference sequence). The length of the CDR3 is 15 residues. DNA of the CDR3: TGTGCCAGCAGCATTAGCGGGAGCCTCGGCAATGAGCAGTTCTTC. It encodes CASSISGSLGNEQFF.